A selection of T cell receptor beta chains follows, all from one sample in a study of shared clonotypes between healthy human individuals. The assay was immunoSEQ multiplex PCR, and TCRdb's table has in-frame clones only and misses some. This table holds a few million clones, around 94% found once. Sequences were obtained from naive CD4+ T cells sorted from blood. The receptors come from a man younger than 30 in good health. The CDR3 runs from the conserved cysteine through the conserved F or W. Each record gives: V gene, J gene, clone size, D gene, CDR3 protein, CDR3 DNA. The D gene is left open where the match is weak. Clone size appears in some rows only: once, few, many, or a class for an expanded clone.

>TRBV2|TRBJ2-7|.|TRBD2
CASRRLASWLAGYEQYF
TGTGCCAGCAGACGATTGGCGTCGTGGCTAGCGGGCTACGAGCAGTACTTC
>TRBV6-5|TRBJ2-1|.|.
CASRRPDSRNEQFF
TGTGCCAGCAGACGCCCCGACAGTCGCAATGAGCAGTTCTTC
>TRBV19|TRBJ1-5|once|TRBD1
CASSISKDKLGQGNQPQHF
TGTGCCAGTAGTATCTCAAAGGACAAACTTGGACAGGGCAATCAGCCCCAGCATTTT
>TRBV27|TRBJ1-6|.|.
CASSLGEGVNNSPLHF
TGTGCCAGCAGTTTGGGGGAGGGTGTAAATAATTCACCCCTCCACTTT
>TRBV7-9|TRBJ1-3|few|.
CASSLTVSGNTIYF
TGTGCCAGCAGCTTGACAGTCTCTGGAAACACCATATATTTT
>TRBV9|TRBJ2-3|.|.
CASSVVTLDTQYF
TGTGCCAGCAGCGTAGTGACCCTAGATACGCAGTATTTT
>TRBV19|TRBJ1-2|.|.
CASHPESGYGYTF
TGTGCCAGCCACCCAGAGAGCGGATATGGCTACACCTTC
>TRBV6-5|TRBJ2-7|.|TRBD2
CASSLATGGLKQYF
TGTGCCAGCAGTTTGGCAACGGGAGGGCTGAAGCAGTACTTC
>TRBV5-1|TRBJ2-5|.|TRBD1
CASSITSYRGRGETQYF
TGCGCCAGCAGCATCACCTCTTACAGGGGAAGGGGAGAGACCCAGTACTTC
>TRBV7-2|TRBJ2-7|.|TRBD2
CASSPGTSNTYEQYF
TGTGCCAGCAGTCCCGGGACTAGCAACACCTACGAGCAGTACTTC
>TRBV5-1|TRBJ2-1|.|.
CASSLGRDNEQFF
TGCGCCAGCAGCTTAGGCAGGGACAATGAGCAGTTCTTC
>TRBV19|TRBJ2-7|.|.
CASSVGSRAYEQYF
TGTGCCAGTAGTGTGGGGAGCAGGGCCTACGAGCAGTACTTC
>TRBV5-4|TRBJ2-7|.|.
CASSSRTEGYEQYF
TGTGCCAGCAGCTCAAGGACGGAGGGCTACGAGCAGTACTTC
>TRBV6-5|TRBJ1-3|.|.
CASEGGGNTIYF
TGTGCCAGTGAGGGGGGGGGAAACACCATATATTTT
>TRBV5-4|TRBJ2-1|.|.
CASSFFGRPPLF
TGTGCCAGCAGCTTCTTTGGTAGGCCCCCTCTCTTC
>TRBV29-1|TRBJ1-2|once|TRBD1
CSVDGQGWGYTF
TGCAGCGTTGACGGACAGGGATGGGGCTACACCTTC
>TRBV19|TRBJ2-3|.|.
CASSISGTYGADTQYF
TGTGCCAGTAGTATCTCGGGGACATATGGGGCAGATACGCAGTATTTT
>TRBV28|TRBJ1-3|.|.
CASSQTAAGNTIYF
TGTGCCAGCAGCCAGACAGCGGCTGGAAACACCATATATTTT
>TRBV30|TRBJ1-5|.|.
CAGTWGNQPQHF
TGTGCCGGGACATGGGGCAATCAGCCCCAGCATTTT
>TRBV30|TRBJ1-1|.|.
CAWTRASNTEAFF
TGTGCCTGGACCCGGGCTTCGAACACTGAAGCTTTCTTT
>TRBV6-5|TRBJ2-7|.|TRBD2
CASQTSGSPYEQYF
TGTGCCAGCCAGACTAGCGGGAGCCCCTACGAGCAGTACTTC
>TRBV6-1|TRBJ2-2|.|TRBD1
CASFLAGGVTGELFF
TGTGCCAGTTTCTTGGCAGGGGGAGTCACCGGGGAGCTGTTTTTT
>TRBV9|TRBJ2-2|.|TRBD1
CASSVAWTGLATGELFF
TGTGCCAGCAGCGTAGCTTGGACAGGGCTTGCCACCGGGGAGCTGTTTTTT
>TRBV2|TRBJ1-6|.|TRBD1
CASSASQGAISPLHF
TGTGCCAGCAGTGCGTCACAGGGGGCAATTTCACCCCTCCACTTT
>TRBV27|TRBJ1-5|few|.
CASSLRGRNPQHF
TGTGCCAGCAGTTTGAGAGGTCGGAATCCCCAGCATTTT
>TRBV19|TRBJ1-5|once|.
CASSLQDSNQPQHF
TGTGCCAGTAGTTTACAGGATAGCAATCAGCCCCAGCATTTT
>TRBV27|TRBJ1-2|.|.
CASSLAGYGYTF
TGTGCCAGCAGTTTAGCCGGGTATGGCTACACCTTC
>TRBV6-6|TRBJ2-7|once|.
CASTQGMYEQYF
TGTGCCAGCACCCAGGGGATGTACGAGCAGTACTTC
>TRBV7-2|TRBJ2-5|.|.
CASTYKGGAAEKTQYF
TGTGCCAGCACCTACAAGGGGGGGGCTGCGGAAAAGACCCAGTACTTC
>TRBV10-2|TRBJ1-2|.|.
CASSGTKQGYTF
TGCGCCAGCAGCGGGACCAAGCAAGGCTACACCTTC
>TRBV7-3|TRBJ2-1|.|.
CASSPNGINEQFF
TGTGCCAGCAGCCCCAACGGTATCAATGAGCAGTTCTTC
>TRBV27|TRBJ2-3|.|TRBD2
CASSSGLAGAPIGTDTQYF
TGTGCCAGCAGTTCGGGACTAGCGGGAGCCCCAATAGGCACAGATACGCAGTATTTT
>TRBV5-4|TRBJ2-7|.|.
CASSHVDTYYEQYF
TGTGCCAGCAGCCACGTGGACACTTATTACGAGCAGTACTTC
>TRBV9|TRBJ2-1|.|.
CASSEGASYNEQFF
TGTGCCAGCAGCGAAGGGGCATCCTACAATGAGCAGTTCTTC
>TRBV15|TRBJ2-3|.|TRBD2
CATRQAGGTDTQYF
TGTGCCACCAGGCAGGCGGGAGGTACAGATACGCAGTATTTT
>TRBV5-4|TRBJ2-1|few|.
CASSSSNEQFF
TGTGCCAGCAGCAGTAGCAATGAGCAGTTCTTC
>TRBV30|TRBJ1-6|.|.
CAWAPGVTNSPLHF
TGTGCCTGGGCCCCAGGAGTAACTAATTCACCCCTCCACTTT
>TRBV19|TRBJ2-1|.|.
CASSIGLPSYNEQFF
TGTGCCAGTAGTATAGGACTCCCGTCCTACAATGAGCAGTTCTTC
>TRBV5-4|TRBJ1-2|.|TRBD1
CASSLIGGGAGSYTF
TGTGCCAGCAGCTTAATTGGAGGGGGCGCGGGGAGCTACACCTTC
>TRBV5-4|TRBJ2-7|.|TRBD2
CASSLASGSLSYEQYF
TGTGCCAGCAGCTTGGCTAGCGGGTCCCTCTCCTACGAGCAGTACTTC
>TRBV4-3|TRBJ1-4|.|.
CASSQDLKEKLFF
TGCGCCAGCAGCCAAGATCTAAAAGAAAAACTGTTTTTT
>TRBV7-6|TRBJ1-6|few|.
CASSLDRGLRSPLHF
TGTGCCAGCAGCTTAGACAGAGGCCTTCGATCACCCCTCCACTTT
>TRBV18|TRBJ2-4|.|.
CASSPPAGREGPQSSNIQYF
TGTGCCAGCTCACCACCAGCGGGTAGAGAGGGGCCCCAATCATCGAACATTCAGTACTTC
>TRBV28|TRBJ1-4|.|.
CAVDRGGGTNEKLFF
TGTGCTGTCGATAGGGGCGGGGGAACTAATGAAAAACTGTTTTTT
>TRBV27|TRBJ2-5|.|.
CASSFNGVQETQYF
TGTGCCAGCAGTTTTAACGGGGTCCAAGAGACCCAGTACTTC
>TRBV6-5|TRBJ1-3|.|.
CASGQGGNTIYF
TGTGCCAGCGGTCAGGGTGGAAACACCATATATTTT
>TRBV6-1|TRBJ2-3|.|.
CASSERRGGGTDTQYF
TGTGCCAGCAGTGAACGTAGGGGAGGCGGCACAGATACGCAGTATTTT
>TRBV29-1|TRBJ1-5|.|.
CSVAQGYNQPQHF
TGCAGCGTAGCACAGGGATACAATCAGCCCCAGCATTTT
>TRBV6-5|TRBJ2-7|.|.
CASSYLRTSSSYEQYF
TGTGCCAGCAGTTACCTCCGGACTTCAAGCTCCTACGAGCAGTACTTC
>TRBV7-9|TRBJ2-5|.|.
CASNIRADQGTRAETQYF
TGTGCCAGCAACATTAGGGCTGATCAGGGGACCAGAGCTGAGACCCAGTACTTC